This TCR beta chain was found in a study of T cells in women clearing cervical HPV infection. The wider study: Case blood was drawn when the lesion was first found; control blood after infection became undetectable.

General observations from the study: CIN3+ cases had significantly higher TCR repertoire richness than controls, but evenness did not differ. TRBV6-7 relative abundance averaged approximately 0.11% in cases and 0.15% to 0.2% in controls.

For this clone: Its cognate antigen is unknown. The CDR3 extends 3 residues past the end of the read, so its final part is completed from the germline J gene.

The V gene's germline CDR1 is SNHLY and CDR2 FYNNEI. V lost 5 bases to trimming and J lost 6 bases; unmatched junction nucleotides: 5. The CDR3 loop spans 13 amino acids. MY09/MY11 PCR detected cervical HPV DNA; dot-blot assigned genotypes. TCRdb's copy holds only in-frame clones and misses some; the assay was immunoSEQ multiplex PCR. The sample is made up of around 39,000 clones, and the top ten hold roughly 1.5% of it. The sample taken for sequencing was blood buffy coat. The TCR comes from a woman aged 18 to 75 with a cervical HPV16 infection that either progressed to CIN3+ or cleared (not recorded which). The rearrangement joins TRBV2 to TRBJ2-5; 8 nucleotides align to TRBD1. The DNA read from the CDR3 is TGTGCCAGCAGTACAGGGGGTACGAAGACC. It specifies CASSTGGTKT. The CDR3 in full is CASSTGGTKTQYF. The whole variable domain, filled in from reference TRBV2 and TRBJ2-5, reads EPEVTQTPSHQVTQMGQEVILRCVPISNHLYFYWYRQILGQKVEFLVSFYNNEISEKSEIFDDQFSVERPDGSNFTLKIRSTKLEDSAMYFCASSTGGTKTQYFGPGTRLLVL.